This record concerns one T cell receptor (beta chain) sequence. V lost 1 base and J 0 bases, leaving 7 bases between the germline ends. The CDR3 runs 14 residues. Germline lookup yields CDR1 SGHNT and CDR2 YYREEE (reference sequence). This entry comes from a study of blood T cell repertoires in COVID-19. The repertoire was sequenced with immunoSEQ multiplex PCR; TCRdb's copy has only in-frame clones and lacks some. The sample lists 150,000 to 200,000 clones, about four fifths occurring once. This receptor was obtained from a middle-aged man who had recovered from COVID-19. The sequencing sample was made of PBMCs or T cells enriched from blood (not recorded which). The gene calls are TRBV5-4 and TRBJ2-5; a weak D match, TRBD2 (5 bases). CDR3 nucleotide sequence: TGTGCCAGCAGCTTGCGGGATTACCAAGAGACCCAGTACTTC. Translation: CASSLRDYQETQYF.